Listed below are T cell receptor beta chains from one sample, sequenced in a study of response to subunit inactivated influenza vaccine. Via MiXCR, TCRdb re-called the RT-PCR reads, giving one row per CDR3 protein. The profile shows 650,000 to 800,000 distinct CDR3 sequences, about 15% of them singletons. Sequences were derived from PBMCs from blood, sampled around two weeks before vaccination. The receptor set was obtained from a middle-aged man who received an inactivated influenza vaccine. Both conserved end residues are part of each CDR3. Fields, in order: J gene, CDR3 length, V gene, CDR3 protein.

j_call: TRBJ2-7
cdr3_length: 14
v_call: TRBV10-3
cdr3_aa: CAISEGRGAYEQYF

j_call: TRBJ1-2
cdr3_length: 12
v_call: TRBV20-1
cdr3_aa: CSARFVNYGYTF

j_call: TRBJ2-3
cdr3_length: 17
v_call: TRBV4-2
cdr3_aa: CASSQMPSGSLGDTQYF

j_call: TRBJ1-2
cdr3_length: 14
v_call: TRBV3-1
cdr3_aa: CASSATGQRNGYTF

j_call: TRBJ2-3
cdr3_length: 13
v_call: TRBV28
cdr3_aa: CASSPNPRDTQYF

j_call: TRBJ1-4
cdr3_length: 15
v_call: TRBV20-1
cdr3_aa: CSARAGTGRNEKLFF

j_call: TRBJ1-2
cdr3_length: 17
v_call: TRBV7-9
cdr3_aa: CASSLARSGTGSYGYTF

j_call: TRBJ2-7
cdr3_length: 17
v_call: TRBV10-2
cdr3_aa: CASIPPQGRVPSYEQYF

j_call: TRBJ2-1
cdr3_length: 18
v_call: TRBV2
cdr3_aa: CACCGTSGRGDSYNEQFF

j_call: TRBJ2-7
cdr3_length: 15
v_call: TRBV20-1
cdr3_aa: CSAWGSGTSVSEQYF

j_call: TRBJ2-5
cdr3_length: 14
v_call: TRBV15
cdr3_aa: CATSKLGGQETQYF